These T cell receptor beta chains were read from a single sample in a study of shared clonotypes between healthy human individuals. Some clones are missing from TCRdb's copy, which holds only in-frame ones; the method was immunoSEQ multiplex PCR. The sample records 950,000 to 1,100,000 clones, 65% to 80% being singletons. The specimen was memory CD4+ T cells sorted from blood. These receptors were collected from a man aged 18 to 35 in good health. Each CDR3 is given with its conserved first and last residue. D genes are given only for firm matches.

D gene: -; V gene: TRBV7-2; J gene: TRBJ2-2; CDR3 protein: CASSLVPAGANTGELFF
D gene: TRBD2; V gene: TRBV28; J gene: TRBJ2-1; CDR3 protein: CASSLPGGGYNEQFF
D gene: -; V gene: TRBV7-9; J gene: TRBJ2-1; CDR3 protein: CASSLFDNEQFF
D gene: TRBD1; V gene: TRBV5-1; J gene: TRBJ2-7; CDR3 protein: CASSPGRGRKVDEQYF
D gene: TRBD2; V gene: TRBV5-3; J gene: TRBJ2-7; CDR3 protein: CARSLGLAGTYEQYF
D gene: -; V gene: TRBV4-1; J gene: TRBJ2-3; CDR3 protein: CASSQSPYTDTQYF
D gene: TRBD2; V gene: TRBV7-2; J gene: TRBJ2-7; CDR3 protein: CASSSPRREGSYEQYF
D gene: TRBD2; V gene: TRBV6-6; J gene: TRBJ2-2; CDR3 protein: CASRTSGNSGELFF
D gene: TRBD2; V gene: TRBV4-1; J gene: TRBJ2-7; CDR3 protein: CASSQPQLALGSYEQYF
D gene: TRBD2; V gene: TRBV11-2; J gene: TRBJ2-7; CDR3 protein: CASEREGVYEQYF
D gene: TRBD1; V gene: TRBV14; J gene: TRBJ2-5; CDR3 protein: CASSPSTGAPETQYF
D gene: -; V gene: TRBV7-9; J gene: TRBJ1-1; CDR3 protein: CASSLRLLNTEAFF
D gene: -; V gene: TRBV5-1; J gene: TRBJ1-3; CDR3 protein: CASSRDGGNTIYF
D gene: -; V gene: TRBV6-5; J gene: TRBJ1-2; CDR3 protein: CASNMDSNYGYTF
D gene: -; V gene: TRBV28; J gene: TRBJ1-4; CDR3 protein: CASSLPGANEKLFF
D gene: TRBD2; V gene: TRBV30; J gene: TRBJ2-1; CDR3 protein: CAWGRLAGSYGEQFF
D gene: TRBD1; V gene: TRBV6-5; J gene: TRBJ1-1; CDR3 protein: CASRLEQGENTEAFF
D gene: -; V gene: TRBV19; J gene: TRBJ2-1; CDR3 protein: CASSIMLAPGEQFF
D gene: TRBD1; V gene: TRBV5-5; J gene: TRBJ2-5; CDR3 protein: CASSPGTGFETQYF
D gene: -; V gene: TRBV6-1; J gene: TRBJ2-2; CDR3 protein: CASSDRRGGPGELFF
D gene: TRBD1; V gene: TRBV7-2; J gene: TRBJ2-1; CDR3 protein: CASSPETGDYNEQFF
D gene: -; V gene: TRBV18; J gene: TRBJ2-7; CDR3 protein: CASSPPDRKSYEQYF
D gene: -; V gene: TRBV7-8; J gene: TRBJ2-7; CDR3 protein: CASSETSFLRRTYEQYF
D gene: -; V gene: TRBV10-3; J gene: TRBJ2-7; CDR3 protein: CAISEPGRNSYEQYF
D gene: -; V gene: TRBV6-1; J gene: TRBJ1-5; CDR3 protein: CASSEWGLGNQPQHF
D gene: -; V gene: TRBV11-2; J gene: TRBJ2-7; CDR3 protein: CASSASPYEQYF
D gene: -; V gene: TRBV2; J gene: TRBJ2-7; CDR3 protein: CASDPDSYYEQYF
D gene: -; V gene: TRBV25-1; J gene: TRBJ2-3; CDR3 protein: CASSAPWGVSTDTQYF
D gene: -; V gene: TRBV2; J gene: TRBJ2-7; CDR3 protein: CASIIGGIGEQYF
D gene: -; V gene: TRBV7-9; J gene: TRBJ2-1; CDR3 protein: CASQLKLAGDEQFF
D gene: -; V gene: TRBV30; J gene: TRBJ2-5; CDR3 protein: CAWSLGGQETQYF
D gene: TRBD1; V gene: TRBV2; J gene: TRBJ2-7; CDR3 protein: CASSVDRARYEQYF
D gene: -; V gene: TRBV7-9; J gene: TRBJ1-5; CDR3 protein: CASSATELNQPQHF
D gene: TRBD1; V gene: TRBV9; J gene: TRBJ2-6; CDR3 protein: CASSAPFPLYRGGANVLTF
D gene: -; V gene: TRBV5-1; J gene: TRBJ2-7; CDR3 protein: CASSLEYTGYGKYEQYF
D gene: -; V gene: TRBV4-1; J gene: TRBJ2-4; CDR3 protein: CASSQVGSVNFQYF
D gene: -; V gene: TRBV6-5; J gene: TRBJ2-3; CDR3 protein: CASRTAGGQDTQYF
D gene: TRBD1; V gene: TRBV5-1; J gene: TRBJ2-3; CDR3 protein: CASRPTTGRTDTQYF
D gene: TRBD2; V gene: TRBV7-2; J gene: TRBJ2-7; CDR3 protein: CASRSGLAGGEQYF
D gene: TRBD1; V gene: TRBV12-5; J gene: TRBJ1-3; CDR3 protein: CASGLGTGSGNTIYF
D gene: TRBD1; V gene: TRBV5-4; J gene: TRBJ2-7; CDR3 protein: CASSLDRGRDEQYF
D gene: -; V gene: TRBV15; J gene: TRBJ2-1; CDR3 protein: CATSRAHGGYNEQFF
D gene: -; V gene: TRBV7-9; J gene: TRBJ1-1; CDR3 protein: CASSSHRGVNTEAFF
D gene: -; V gene: TRBV30; J gene: TRBJ2-7; CDR3 protein: CAWSVGGNSYEQYF
D gene: -; V gene: TRBV27; J gene: TRBJ2-7; CDR3 protein: CASSLLLRFSYEQYF
D gene: TRBD2; V gene: TRBV7-9; J gene: TRBJ2-7; CDR3 protein: CASSLAGSLYEQYF
D gene: TRBD1; V gene: TRBV27; J gene: TRBJ2-3; CDR3 protein: CASRTDRARVDTQYF
D gene: TRBD1; V gene: TRBV7-9; J gene: TRBJ2-3; CDR3 protein: CASSAGTGGDTQYF
D gene: -; V gene: TRBV29-1; J gene: TRBJ1-2; CDR3 protein: CSVGEGYGYTF
D gene: -; V gene: TRBV6-1; J gene: TRBJ1-6; CDR3 protein: CAGAVEGGSPLHF
D gene: -; V gene: TRBV28; J gene: TRBJ1-2; CDR3 protein: CASSRGNRGGGYTF
D gene: TRBD2; V gene: TRBV6-1; J gene: TRBJ2-2; CDR3 protein: CASSGGKNTGELFF
D gene: TRBD1; V gene: TRBV18; J gene: TRBJ2-2; CDR3 protein: CASSPSGGTGELFF
D gene: -; V gene: TRBV5-6; J gene: TRBJ1-2; CDR3 protein: CASSINGAWGYTF
D gene: -; V gene: TRBV4-1; J gene: TRBJ2-2; CDR3 protein: CASSHRGGELFF
D gene: TRBD1; V gene: TRBV28; J gene: TRBJ1-5; CDR3 protein: CASSPWTGRTGQPQHF
D gene: -; V gene: TRBV19; J gene: TRBJ1-1; CDR3 protein: CASSIDLRAEAFF
D gene: -; V gene: TRBV5-1; J gene: TRBJ1-1; CDR3 protein: CASNFEPNTEAFF
D gene: TRBD1; V gene: TRBV19; J gene: TRBJ1-6; CDR3 protein: CASRRGQGSPLHF
D gene: -; V gene: TRBV27; J gene: TRBJ1-6; CDR3 protein: CASSYGRGAASSYNSPLHF